This T cell receptor (beta chain) originates from a study of breast tumors, draining lymph nodes, adjacent tissues (TCRdb year 2016). The study in broad terms: TCR beta repertoires were compared across tumor, adjacent nontumor tissue and axillary lymph nodes obtained from breast cancer patients. The study aimed to assess the relationships and possible T-cell exchange between tumor, surrounding tissue and draining lymph node repertoires in human breast cancer.

Germline trimming amounts to 5 bases on V and 5 bases on J, with 11 as the count of junction bases outside the gene matches. The germline V gene sets CDR1 to ENHRY and CDR2 to SYGVKD. The cysteine opens and the phenylalanine closes a CDR3 of 15 amino acids. Here the CDR3 DNA is all that survives: 45 bases in frame from base 1. Comments on this clonotype: Its antigen is not yet known. This may be a read error: a much more frequent sequence differs by one nucleotide.

The run used an Illumina HiSeq 2000. Multiplex PCR amplification was used to build the TCR beta chain libraries. The amplified TCR beta chain products were analyzed by high-throughput sequencing. TCRdb itself trimmed the public reads at Q25 with fastp, ran MiXCR and retained productive beta chains. Identical CDR3 protein sequences are pooled into one entry, listed with their most common genes and DNA. The sample includes about 180,000 distinct CDR3 sequences, with about 30% observed a single time. Clones ranked in the top ten supply 4.3% of the sample. Findings and caveats that apply to the study as a whole: Rather than being directly demonstrated, the conclusion that tumor T cells originate in lymph nodes was presented as consistent with a hypothesis. Tumor and nontumor tissue repertoires were significantly more similar in luminal-like than in basal-like breast cancer. Tumor T-cell repertoires showed less diversity than lymph node repertoires and more diversity than nontumor tissue repertoires, and tumor T-cell repertoires showed preferential V and J gene usage. The data were considered consistent with the idea that most tumor T cells come from the lymph node and then expand in tumor tissue.

The lymph node samples were taken from the axillary draining lymph nodes of breast cancer patients. The V and J genes are TRBV10-3 and TRBJ2-5, with 7 junctional bases fitting TRBD2. The sequenced material came from axillary lymph node tissue. The clonotype originates from a female donor with breast cancer. Some clones in this sample may be carry-over from other donors' samples. The CDR3 region has the sequence CAISYSAGVRETQYF. The nucleotides read TGTGCCATCAGTTACTCCGCGGGAGTTAGGGAGACCCAGTACTTC.